The rows below give T cell receptor beta chains drawn from one sample of a study of blood T cell repertoires in COVID-19. Sequencing was performed with immunoSEQ multiplex PCR; in TCRdb, only in-frame clones are kept and a portion is missing. The table shows roughly 120,000 clones, with roughly nine tenths occurring only once. Source material: peripheral blood. The receptors stem from a man aged 50 to 59 with COVID-19, enrolled during active disease. Both conserved end residues are part of each CDR3. Each record gives: J gene, D gene, V gene, clone size, CDR3 DNA, CDR3 protein. The D gene is left open where the match is weak. Expanded clones are given a class, and other clones once, few, many or no size at all.

TRBJ1-3 - TRBV7-2 - TGTGCCAGCACCCCGGCGGCTGGAAACACCATATATTTT CASTPAAGNTIYF
TRBJ2-7 TRBD1 TRBV5-4 - TGTGCCAGCAGCCCAACCGGACAGGCAGGCTCCTACGAGCAGTACTTC CASSPTGQAGSYEQYF
TRBJ1-5 - TRBV7-2 - TGTGCCAGCAGCTTAGATACGCGGCAGCCCCAGCATTTT CASSLDTRQPQHF
TRBJ2-7 - TRBV29-1 - TGCAGCGTCAGGAGGGGATCCTACGAGCAGTACTTC CSVRRGSYEQYF
TRBJ2-1 - TRBV7-2 once TGTGCCAGCAGCTTAGTGTCGGGTCCATCGGCGAATGAGCAGTTCTTC CASSLVSGPSANEQFF
TRBJ2-1 TRBD2 TRBV7-2 - TGTGCCAGCAGCTCCGGACTAGCGGCCAATGGTGAGCAGTTCTTC CASSSGLAANGEQFF
TRBJ2-5 TRBD1 TRBV27 - TGTGCCAGGTCCCCGGGACAGGGATTTAAGACCCAGTACTTC CARSPGQGFKTQYF
TRBJ2-1 - TRBV7-9 once TGTGCCAGCAGCTTGGGGGCGGCGGGCTCCTACAATGAGCAGTTCTTC CASSLGAAGSYNEQFF
TRBJ1-4 - TRBV5-4 - TGTGCCAGCAGCTTGTCATCAGGGCGCTTTCCCCTCGAAAAACTGTTTTTT CASSLSSGRFPLEKLFF
TRBJ1-2 - TRBV9 - TGTGCCAGCAGCGTAGGTCCGCAGTCTTCCTATGGCTACACCTTC CASSVGPQSSYGYTF
TRBJ2-2 - TRBV29-1 - TGCAGCGTTCCCTACAGAGAGGGGGAGCTGTTTTTT CSVPYREGELFF
TRBJ2-3 - TRBV5-4 - TGTGCCAGCTCGCTGGCGGGTACGCAGTATTTT CASSLAGTQYF
TRBJ2-1 - TRBV7-2 few TGTGCCAGCAGCAGACTACCGAGGGATGAGCAGTTCTTC CASSRLPRDEQFF
TRBJ1-1 TRBD1 TRBV7-9 - TGTGCCAGCAGCTTTTTTCCGGGACAGGAAGCTTTCTTT CASSFFPGQEAFF
TRBJ2-2 - TRBV4-1 - TGCGCCAGCAGCCAAGTCACTTCGAACACCGGGGAGCTGTTTTTT CASSQVTSNTGELFF
TRBJ1-4 - TRBV6-1 - TGTGCCAGCAGTGAACGTAGAAATGAAAAACTGTTTTTT CASSERRNEKLFF
TRBJ1-2 TRBD1 TRBV14 few TGTGCCAGCAGCCGCGACAGGGCCGGCTACACCTTC CASSRDRAGYTF
TRBJ2-2 TRBD1 TRBV11-2 - TGTGCCAGCAGCACAGGGGTTCCCGGGGAGCTGTTTTTT CASSTGVPGELFF
TRBJ2-5 - TRBV6-1 - TGTGCCAGCAGTGAAGACAGGGAGTTAGGGACCCAGTACTTC CASSEDRELGTQYF
TRBJ2-1 TRBD2 TRBV3-1/TRBV3-2 once TGTGCCAGCAGCCAAGACAGAGGTAGCGGGATCTCCTACAATGAGCAGTTCTTC CASSQDRGSGISYNEQFF